These T cell receptor beta chains were read from a single sample in a study of identical twins. TCRdb itself ran the 5' RACE reads through MiXCR, one entry per CDR3 protein. The data contain about 200,000 distinct CDR3 sequences, around 15% of them singletons. Another study also made use of these data, one on T cells expressing NK-cell markers.

Sequencing used CD8+ T cells sorted from blood. Receptors originate from a woman aged 18 to 35 in good health. Both conserved end residues are part of each CDR3. The order of the fields is J gene, clone size, V gene, D gene, CDR3 protein, CDR3 DNA. The D gene is left open where the match is weak. Size is omitted from some rows. Given values are once, few, many or a class for expanded clones.

TRBJ2-1 . TRBV12-3/TRBV12-4 . CASRYNNEQFF TGTGCCAGCCGGTACAACAATGAGCAGTTCTTC
TRBJ2-5 . TRBV7-8 . CASSQLGTQYF TGTGCCAGCAGCCAACTAGGGACCCAGTACTTC
TRBJ2-3 . TRBV7-6 TRBD2 CASSSVGAGGAATQYF TGTGCCAGCAGCTCCGTGGGAGCGGGGGGGGCCGCTACGCAGTATTTT
TRBJ2-1 . TRBV3-1 TRBD2 CASHKGASGITYNEQFF TGTGCCAGCCACAAAGGGGCTAGCGGGATAACCTACAATGAGCAGTTCTTC
TRBJ2-7 . TRBV5-1 . CASSLSTETLYEQYF TGCGCCAGCAGCTTGTCGACAGAAACGCTCTACGAGCAGTACTTC
TRBJ2-1 . TRBV25-1 TRBD1 CASSEFRRGQHQFF TGTGCCAGCAGTGAATTTAGAAGGGGACAGCACCAGTTCTTC
TRBJ1-1 many TRBV29-1 . CSVEAGQNTEAFF TGCAGCGTTGAGGCAGGGCAGAACACTGAAGCTTTCTTT
TRBJ2-7 . TRBV5-5 . CASTPLKGYEQYF TGTGCCAGCACCCCTTTGAAGGGCTACGAGCAGTACTTC
TRBJ2-3 . TRBV7-9 . CASSTSSDETDTQYF TGTGCCAGCAGCACGTCTAGCGATGAGACAGATACGCAGTATTTT
TRBJ2-7 few TRBV4-3 . CASSQGPQVRGYEQYF TGCGCCAGCAGCCAAGGACCCCAGGTCAGGGGCTACGAGCAGTACTTC
TRBJ2-1 few TRBV5-1 . CASSPGLAEQFF TGCGCCAGCAGCCCCGGGTTAGCGGAGCAGTTCTTC
TRBJ2-5 . TRBV20-1 . CSARVVLVGSETQYF TGCAGTGCTAGAGTGGTACTAGTAGGCTCCGAGACCCAGTACTTC
TRBJ2-7 . TRBV7-2 . CASSKVSGPGYEQYF TGTGCCAGCAGCAAGGTCAGCGGCCCGGGCTACGAGCAGTACTTC
TRBJ2-3 few TRBV4-1 . CASSQVVSASTDTQYF TGCGCCAGCAGCCAAGTGGTCAGTGCTAGCACAGATACGCAGTATTTT
TRBJ2-2 . TRBV10-1 . CASSEAGSQTGELFF TGCGCCAGCAGTGAAGCGGGTTCTCAGACCGGGGAGCTGTTTTTT
TRBJ2-1 few TRBV13 TRBD2 CASSTLAGGYNEQFF TGTGCCAGCAGCACACTAGCGGGAGGCTACAATGAGCAGTTCTTC
TRBJ2-7 . TRBV27 . CASSLLAGSEQYF TGTGCCAGCAGTTTGCTGGCGGGGAGCGAGCAGTACTTC
TRBJ2-7 . TRBV7-9 TRBD2 CASSPPWTSGNLGEQYF TGTGCCAGCAGCCCTCCCTGGACTAGCGGAAATCTAGGGGAGCAGTACTTC
TRBJ2-1 few TRBV10-3 TRBD2 CAISELASGRAHNEQFF TGTGCCATCAGTGAGTTAGCTAGCGGGAGGGCGCACAATGAGCAGTTCTTC
TRBJ2-6 . TRBV5-1 . CASSLDGYSSGANVLTF TGCGCCAGCAGCTTGGACGGCTATAGCTCTGGGGCCAACGTCCTGACTTTC
TRBJ2-1 . TRBV7-8 TRBD2 CASSFRASRHGLGDEQFF TGTGCCAGCAGCTTCAGGGCCAGCCGCCACGGACTAGGGGATGAGCAGTTCTTC
TRBJ1-2 . TRBV11-2 . CASSLLGGYTF TGTGCCAGCAGCTTATTAGGAGGCTACACCTTC
TRBJ2-7 . TRBV12-3/TRBV12-4 TRBD1 CASRSTGQGPYEQYF TGTGCCAGCAGATCGACGGGACAGGGTCCCTACGAGCAGTACTTC
TRBJ2-7 . TRBV27 . CASSSRGIAYEQYF TGTGCCAGCAGTTCAAGGGGGATCGCCTACGAGCAGTACTTC
TRBJ1-5 . TRBV10-2 . CASTADGPQHF TGCGCCAGCACTGCGGATGGGCCCCAGCATTTT
TRBJ2-3 . TRBV18 . CASSGVEDTQYF TGTGCCAGCTCAGGAGTGGAAGATACGCAGTATTTT
TRBJ2-1 . TRBV7-7 . CASSPGRAPYNEQFF TGTGCTAGCAGCCCCGGCAGGGCCCCCTACAATGAGCAGTTCTTC
TRBJ2-1 few TRBV4-3 TRBD2 CASSPSGTFNNEQFF TGCGCCAGCAGCCCGAGCGGGACGTTTAACAATGAGCAGTTCTTC
TRBJ2-3 . TRBV9 . CASRAVTTDTQYF TGTGCCAGCAGAGCGGTGACCACAGATACGCAGTATTTT
TRBJ2-7 . TRBV3-1 TRBD2 CASSRPGVAGSYEQYF TGTGCCAGCAGCCGCCCCGGGGTAGCGGGTTCCTACGAGCAGTACTTC
TRBJ2-2 few TRBV10-3 . CAQGGANTGELFF TGTGCCCAAGGGGGGGCGAACACCGGGGAGCTGTTTTTT
TRBJ2-7 few TRBV25-1 TRBD2 CASSVGTSGANEQYF TGTGCCAGCAGTGTGGGGACTAGCGGGGCCAACGAGCAGTACTTC
TRBJ2-1 few TRBV12-3/TRBV12-4 TRBD2 CASSSHLAGVVYNEQFF TGTGCCAGCAGTTCCCACCTAGCGGGAGTTGTCTACAATGAGCAGTTCTTC
TRBJ2-2 . TRBV30 TRBD1 CAWSPGTGGTGELFF TGTGCCTGGAGTCCCGGGACAGGGGGCACCGGGGAGCTGTTTTTT
TRBJ2-5 . TRBV5-1 TRBD2 CASSRFGGGQETQYF TGCGCCAGCAGCCGGTTCGGGGGGGGACAAGAGACCCAGTACTTC
TRBJ1-2 . TRBV9 . CASSSRSLRDDGYGYTF TGTGCCAGCAGCTCCCGAAGCCTCCGGGACGACGGCTATGGCTACACCTTC
TRBJ2-1 few TRBV5-1 TRBD2 CASSLEVRLAEYNEQFF TGCGCCAGCAGCTTGGAAGTTCGGCTAGCGGAATACAATGAGCAGTTCTTC
TRBJ1-1 . TRBV19 . CASTPDRNTEAFF TGTGCCAGTACCCCGGACCGGAACACTGAAGCTTTCTTT
TRBJ2-7 many TRBV4-3 . CASSPSGESVYEQYF TGCGCCAGCAGCCCATCAGGGGAGTCGGTTTACGAGCAGTACTTC
TRBJ2-3 many TRBV3-1 . CASSQPVAATDTQYF TGTGCCAGCAGCCAACCAGTAGCGGCCACAGATACGCAGTATTTT
TRBJ2-2 few TRBV11-3 . CASSLQRTNTGELFF TGTGCCAGCAGCTTGCAGCGGACGAACACCGGGGAGCTGTTTTTT
TRBJ2-1 few TRBV6-1 TRBD1 CASSPTGDNEQFF TGTGCCAGCAGCCCGACAGGGGATAATGAGCAGTTCTTC
TRBJ2-1 few TRBV7-8 . CASSVAGTPSYNEQFF TGTGCCAGCAGCGTAGCCGGGACTCCATCCTACAATGAGCAGTTCTTC
TRBJ2-3 few TRBV6-5 . CASQAADTQYF TGTGCCAGTCAAGCTGCAGATACGCAGTATTTT
TRBJ2-2 many TRBV7-9 . CASSPYSNTGELFF TGTGCCAGCAGCCCCTACTCGAACACCGGGGAGCTGTTTTTT
TRBJ2-5 . TRBV29-1 . CSVVFWQNKETQYF TGCAGCGTTGTATTTTGGCAGAATAAAGAGACCCAGTACTTC
TRBJ2-1 . TRBV2 . CASSEEVAENEQFF TGTGCCAGCAGTGAAGAAGTAGCGGAAAATGAGCAGTTCTTC
TRBJ2-1 . TRBV27 . CASSLPSWGSYNEQFF TGTGCCAGCAGTTTACCTTCCTGGGGATCCTACAATGAGCAGTTCTTC
TRBJ2-7 few TRBV27 . CASSLLLGRTYEQYF TGTGCCAGCAGTTTATTGCTTGGCCGTACCTACGAGCAGTACTTC
TRBJ2-1 few TRBV30 . CAWSVGLSSYNEQFF TGTGCCTGGAGTGTTGGACTCAGCTCCTACAATGAGCAGTTCTTC